This is a list of T cell receptor beta chains from one sample in a study of blood T cell repertoires in COVID-19. The data were produced by immunoSEQ multiplex PCR, yet TCRdb's version contains in-frame clones alone and is incomplete. The data show some 300,000 clones, roughly 91% seen once. The sample taken for sequencing was PBMCs or T cells enriched from blood (not recorded which). These receptors were taken from a woman between 55 and 75 years old in a cohort exposed to, infected with or recovered from COVID-19 (not recorded which). The CDR3 runs from the conserved cysteine through the conserved F or W. The size entry is marked missing in some rows and otherwise reads once, few, many or a size class.

clone size	J gene	V gene	CDR3 protein
-	TRBJ2-1	TRBV7-6	CASSPWGGSGTYNEQFF
-	TRBJ2-7	TRBV6-2/TRBV6-3	CASSYSLAGGTYEQYF
-	TRBJ1-6	TRBV18	CASSRSTGGRSSPLHF
-	TRBJ1-1	TRBV7-2	CASSFSGQGATEAFF
-	TRBJ1-1	TRBV7-9	CASSLLGGGSEAFF
once	TRBJ2-7	TRBV5-1	CASSGQGWYEQYF
-	TRBJ2-3	TRBV7-3	CASSPGGLDTQYF
-	TRBJ1-1	TRBV28	CASSYTGGMNTEAFF
few	TRBJ2-1	TRBV13	CASSFGDRGTYNEQFF
-	TRBJ2-7	TRBV5-4	CASSLGEGRYEQYF
-	TRBJ2-1	TRBV2	CASSEGDRTGDKQFF
-	TRBJ2-7	TRBV9	CASSPRGTGREQYF
few	TRBJ2-5	TRBV30	CAWSGGGRETQYF
once	TRBJ1-5	TRBV28	CASSPSSGTVSQPQHF
-	TRBJ2-6	TRBV7-9	CASSLGGGANVLTF
-	TRBJ2-1	TRBV4-2	CASSQGAGDEQFF
-	TRBJ2-3	TRBV24-1	CATSGGYTQYF
-	TRBJ1-1	TRBV3-1/TRBV3-2	CASSQDFRDSKGAFF
-	TRBJ2-5	TRBV18	CASSPLPGQETQYF
-	TRBJ1-2	TRBV9	CASSAGDRGGYTF
-	TRBJ2-5	TRBV7-2	CASSLGGVGGRAVTQYF
-	TRBJ1-2	TRBV28	CASIRTGGDYGYTF
-	TRBJ2-7	TRBV6-4	CASSEIAGAPYEQYF
-	TRBJ2-1	TRBV20-1	CSALGGPKQFF
-	TRBJ1-5	TRBV2	CASRTSNQPQHF
-	TRBJ1-1	TRBV5-1	CASSLQGASDTEAFF
-	TRBJ2-1	TRBV5-1	CASSPTGGGYNEQFF
-	TRBJ2-7	TRBV28	CASSGQGASYEQYF
-	TRBJ1-1	TRBV6-5	CASSYSRQRNTEAFF
-	TRBJ2-7	TRBV7-2	CASVHPGGTAYEQYF
once	TRBJ2-5	TRBV7-2	CASSLGWGLAGETQYF